This TCR beta chain was recovered during a study of cytomegalovirus exposure and HLA in healthy donors. Notes on the study in general: Published work reported that the classifier diagnosed cytomegalovirus status with high specificity and sensitivity.

CDR3 length: 16 residues. Germline trimming cut 4 bases from V and 0 bases from J; bases unmatched to any gene: 6. Germline V gene data show CDR1 as SGHVS and CDR2 as FNYEAQ. Of note for this clone: The antigen remains unidentified.

Both 60 Vbeta primers and 13 Jbeta primers went into the PCR. The table came from immunoSEQ multiplex PCR; TCRdb's copy has only in-frame clones and leaves some out. The sample lists approximately 160,000 clones, over 75% occurring once. The sequenced sample consisted of PBMCs. This sequence was found in a man aged 45-60 years in good health and CMV-seropositive. The chain uses TRBV7-6 and TRBJ1-1, with 9 positions matching TRBD1. The CDR3 is CASSSQGAGMNTEAFF. As DNA, the CDR3 is TGTGCCAGCAGCTCACAGGGGGCAGGAATGAACACTGAAGCTTTCTTT.